The next 13 T cell receptor beta chains were all read from a single sample in a study of T-cell memory formation after mild COVID-19. TCRdb redid the calling of the 5' RACE reads with MiXCR, one entry per CDR3 protein. The sample carries approximately 580,000 distinct CDR3 sequences, 20% recorded once. The sequencing sample was made of PBMCs or a T cell subset sorted from them (not recorded which). The receptors come from an adult woman who had mild COVID-19 (a few samples of this study predate the infection). Cell type and time point are not known.

The chain is built from TRBV19 and TRBJ2-5; TRBD2 matches at 7 bases. With V trimmed by 3 bases and J by 2 bases, 3 bases remained unmatched. From germline, CDR1 is LNHDA and CDR2 SQIVND (reference sequence). This CDR3 has 14 amino acids. The CDR3 DNA follows: TGTGCCAGTAGTATGAGGGAGGGTCAAGAGACCCAGTACTTC. Its translation: CASSMREGQETQYF.

V and J are TRBV18 and TRBJ1-3, with a possible D match to TRBD1 (6 bases). Trimming left V 6 bases short and J 0 bases short, with 12 bases between. Germline V gene sequence: CDR1 KGHSH, CDR2 LQKENI. This CDR3 is built from 15 residues. CDR3 coding DNA: TGTGCCAGCTCGCAACAGGGCCTCTCTGGAAACACCATATATTTT. This sequence encodes CASSQQGLSGNTIYF.

This chain connects TRBV4-2 to TRBJ2-1, with TRBD1 matching over 7 bases. The length of the CDR3 is 16 residues. V shed 3 bases and J 0 bases; nucleotides not matched to a gene: 5. Germline assignment: CDR1 LGHNA and CDR2 YNFKEQ. The CDR3 nucleotides read TGTGCCAGCAGCCACAGGACAGGCGACTCCTACAATGAGCAGTTCTTC. It translates to CASSHRTGDSYNEQFF.

This clonotype has ten or more counts. The chain is built from TRBV7-2 and TRBJ1-6; perhaps TRBD1 as D (6 bases). Looked up from germline, CDR1 is SGHTA and CDR2 is FQGNSA. V lost 2 bases and J lost 6, with 14 bases in between. The CDR3 length is 16 residues. In nucleotides, the CDR3 is TGTGCCAGCAGCTTAAGGCAGGGGCGTTCTAATTCACCCCTCCACTTT. Translation gives CASSLRQGRSNSPLHF. Combining the CDR3 with reference TRBV7-2 and TRBJ1-6 gives the whole variable domain GAGVSQSPSNKVTEKGKDVELRCDPISGHTALYWYRQSLGQGLEFLIYFQGNSAPDKSGLPSDRFSAERTGGSVSTLTIQRTQQEDSAVYLCASSLRQGRSNSPLHFGNGTRLTVT.

The genes are TRBV19 and TRBJ2-7; 10 bases align to TRBD1. The CDR3 contains 14 residues. Germline V lookup: CDR1 LNHDA, CDR2 SQIVND (reference sequence). V lost 3 bases and J lost 4; bases outside the gene matches: 3. The CDR3 coding sequence is TGTGCCAGTAGTATCGGGACAGGGGATTACGAGCAGTACTTC. It yields the protein CASSIGTGDYEQYF.

The V call is TRBV15, the J call TRBJ2-1, with D perhaps TRBD1 (6 bases). V lost 4 bases and J 4 bases, leaving 14 bases between the germline ends. Germline CDR1 reads LNHNV; CDR2 reads YYDKDF (reference sequence). This CDR3 has 15 residues. Here the CDR3 reads CATSTMDRDYNEQFF. CDR3 DNA: TGTGCCACCAGCACCATGGACAGAGATTACAATGAGCAGTTCTTC.

This clonotype was seen a handful of times. One end of the junction varies from germline; a read error may be responsible. CDR3 residues: CASSLREAGKF. CDR3 coding DNA: TGTGCCAGCAGCTTAAGGGAGGCAGGGAAATTT. This chain connects TRBV7-4 to TRBJ1-4; weak D call: TRBD1 (5 bases). Germline assignment: CDR1 SGHVT and CDR2 SQSDAQ. The CDR3 is made up of 11 amino acids. The complete variable domain, with remaining parts taken from reference TRBV7-4 and TRBJ1-4, reads GAGVSQSPRYKVAKRGRDVALRCDSISGHVTLYWYRQTLGQGSEVLTYSQSDAQRDKSGRPSGRFSAERPERSVSTLKIQRTEQGDSAVYLCASSLREAGKFGSGTQLSVL.

This sequence joins TRBV2 and TRBJ2-3; D uncertain. Between the trimmed V and J ends, which lost 4 bases and 2 bases, there was a span of 13 bases. Germline CDR1 SNHLY, CDR2 FYNNEI. CDR3 length: 15 residues. CDR3 loop: CASSGVQQNTDTQYF. The CDR3 DNA sequence: TGTGCCAGCAGTGGGGTACAGCAGAACACAGATACGCAGTATTTT.

This clonotype was counted ten times or more. The chain is built from TRBV18 and TRBJ1-1; possible D gene TRBD1, 5 bases. CDR1 is KGHSH, CDR2 LQKENI, per germline. This CDR3 spans 12 amino acids. V dropped 5 bases and J dropped 14 bases, with 18 bases sitting between them. CDR3 residues: CASSTGAGPGFF. The DNA of the CDR3 is TGTGCCAGCTCAACCGGGGCGGGACCCGGGTTCTTT. Based on the CDR3 plus reference TRBV18 and TRBJ1-1, the full variable domain is NAGVMQNPRHLVRRRGQEARLRCSPMKGHSHVYWYRQLPEEGLKFMVYLQKENIIDESGMPKERFSAEFPKEGPSILRIQQVVRGDSAAYFCASSTGAGPGFFGQGTRLTVV.

This clonotype came up many times. The gene calls are TRBV5-4 and TRBJ2-6; D is perhaps TRBD2 (6 bases). Germline lookup yields CDR1 SGHNT and CDR2 YYREEE (reference sequence). Trimming took off 1 base at V and 0 bases at J, with 11 bases between the two ends. CDR3 length equals 17 residues. The CDR3 sequence: CASSLRTSNSGANVLTF. In DNA, the CDR3 is TGTGCCAGCAGCTTGCGTACTAGCAACTCTGGGGCCAACGTCCTGACTTTC.

At least ten counts were recorded for this clonotype. The gene calls are TRBV24-1 and TRBJ2-5; D not certain. This CDR3 region has 11 residues. Germline lookup yields CDR1 KGHDR and CDR2 SFDVKD. V was trimmed by 4 bases and J by 7 bases, leaving 6 bases between them. The CDR3 nucleotides are TGTGCCACCAGTGACCAACGGACCCAGTACTTC. It specifies CATSDQRTQYF.

The V call is TRBV20-1, the J call TRBJ2-1; either TRBD1 or TRBD2 may supply D (5 bases each). V lost 6 bases to trimming and J lost 7 bases, with 13 bases between them. Germline lookup yields CDR1 DFQATT and CDR2 SNEGSKA (reference sequence). The CDR3 spans 12 residues. This chain's CDR3 is CSALGERNEQFF. The CDR3 region has the DNA TGCAGTGCCTTGGGGGAGAGGAATGAGCAGTTCTTC.

This clonotype was detected a few times. The gene calls are TRBV4-3 and TRBJ2-5; no definite D call. Trimming shortened V by 1 base and J by 1 base, and 10 bases separated the two germline ends. Germline assignment: CDR1 LGHNA and CDR2 YSLEER. This CDR3 comprises 15 residues. This CDR3 is CASSQVGQLQETQYF. The DNA of the CDR3 is TGCGCCAGCAGCCAAGTCGGGCAGCTCCAAGAGACCCAGTACTTC.